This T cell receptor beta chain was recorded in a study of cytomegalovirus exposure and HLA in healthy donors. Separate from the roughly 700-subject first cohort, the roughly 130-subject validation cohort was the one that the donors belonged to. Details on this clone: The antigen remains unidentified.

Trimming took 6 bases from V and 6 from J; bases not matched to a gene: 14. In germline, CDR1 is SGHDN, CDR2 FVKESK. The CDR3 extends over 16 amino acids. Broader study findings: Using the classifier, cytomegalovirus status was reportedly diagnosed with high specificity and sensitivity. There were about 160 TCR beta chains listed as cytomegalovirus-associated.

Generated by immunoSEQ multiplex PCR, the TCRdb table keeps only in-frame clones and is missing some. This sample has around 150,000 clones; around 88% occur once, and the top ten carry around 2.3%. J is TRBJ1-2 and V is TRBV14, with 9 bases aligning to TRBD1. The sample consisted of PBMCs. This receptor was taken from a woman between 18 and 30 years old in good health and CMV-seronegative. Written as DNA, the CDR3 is TGTGCCAGCAGATCCTTTTTGACAGGGGGGTTCAATGGCTACACCTTC. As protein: CASRSFLTGGFNGYTF.